This T cell receptor beta chain was captured by sequencing in a study of neoadjuvant anti-PD-1 for oral cavity cancer. Patients had newly diagnosed, untreated stage II-IVA oral cavity squamous cell carcinoma. These oral cavity squamous cell carcinomas were HPV-negative and locally advanced. Per the germline V gene, CDR1 is SGHRS and CDR2 is YFSETQ. The ends lost 6 bases at V and 5 bases at J; junction bases unmatched: 9. The CDR3 extends over 17 amino acids. This clone was recorded only once. Method: immunoSEQ multiplex PCR; TCRdb's copy keeps in-frame clones and lacks some. The data hold about 12,000 clones, with around two thirds observed a single time.

The sequences come from PBMCs, collected before nivolumab (anti-PD-1) treatment. The clonotype comes from a person aged 35-79 years with oral cavity squamous cell carcinoma. This chain uses TRBV5-1 with TRBJ2-1; 15 nucleotides match TRBD2. The CDR3 reads CASKRTSGRAINNEQFF. The CDR3 DNA sequence: TGCGCCAGCAAGAGGACTAGCGGGAGGGCCATAAACAATGAGCAGTTCTTC.